Listed below are T cell receptor beta chains from one sample, sequenced in a study of STAT5B mutations in CD4+ large granular lymphocyte leukemia. Assay used: immunoSEQ multiplex PCR; TCRdb lists only in-frame clones, some missing. The table includes 45,000 to 55,000 clones, about 70% detected once. Material: CD4+ T cells from blood buffy coats. These TCRs come from a human donor in good health. CDR3s include the opening cysteine and the closing phenylalanine or tryptophan. A D gene is named only where the DNA matches it firmly. Only some rows state a clone size, as once, few, many or a class for expanded clones.

size,length,D,J,V,DNA,CDR3
NA,16,NA,TRBJ2-1,TRBV15,TGTGCCACCAGCAGAGGAAACCTAAACGGCTACAATGAGCAGTTCTTC,CATSRGNLNGYNEQFF
NA,14,NA,TRBJ1-1,TRBV29-1,TGCAGCGTTGGATTCGGGACGCGAGGCACTGAAGCTTTCTTT,CSVGFGTRGTEAFF
NA,13,NA,TRBJ1-2,TRBV7-9,TGTGCCAGCAGCTTCCAGCAGGGCTATGGCTACACCTTC,CASSFQQGYGYTF
few,14,NA,TRBJ2-2,TRBV7-9,TGTGCCAGCAGCTTATGGTCCGACGCGGGGGAGCTGTTTTTT,CASSLWSDAGELFF
NA,14,TRBD1,TRBJ1-2,TRBV4-1,TGCGCCAGCAGCCCAGACAGGGGAGGGTATGGCTACACCTTC,CASSPDRGGYGYTF
NA,13,NA,TRBJ2-5,TRBV2,TGTGCCACCAACCAGGGTTTCCAAGAGACCCAGTACTTC,CATNQGFQETQYF
NA,13,NA,TRBJ2-7,TRBV25-1,TGTGCCAGCAGTGTCCCCCACTCGGCCGAGCAGTACTTC,CASSVPHSAEQYF
once,13,NA,TRBJ1-3,TRBV7-8,TGTGCCAGCAGCTTACCCCAAGGAAACACCATATATTTT,CASSLPQGNTIYF
NA,13,TRBD2,TRBJ2-1,TRBV7-9,TGTGCCAGCAGTTCTAGCGGACACAATGAGCAGTTCTTC,CASSSSGHNEQFF
NA,16,NA,TRBJ1-1,TRBV19,TGTGCCAGTAGTCTAATACCCCGACAGCGGGACACTGAAGCTTTCTTT,CASSLIPRQRDTEAFF
NA,12,NA,TRBJ1-5,TRBV7-9,TGTGCCGTGGAATATAGCAATCAGCCCCAGCATTTT,CAVEYSNQPQHF
once,18,NA,TRBJ1-2,TRBV5-6,TGTGCCAGCAGCTTGGAGTGGGGGTCAGGGAAGTTAGTTAGTGGCTACACCTTC,CASSLEWGSGKLVSGYTF
NA,15,NA,TRBJ2-3,TRBV5-4,TGTGCCAGCAGGGCTGCGGCAGGGGCGTTGGATACGCAGTATTTT,CASRAAAGALDTQYF
NA,17,TRBD1,TRBJ2-1,TRBV7-8,TGTGCCAGCAGCTTTGTTTTCGGGACAGGGACCGCCAATGAGCAGTTCTTC,CASSFVFGTGTANEQFF
NA,13,NA,TRBJ1-3,TRBV19,TGTGCCAGTACTTCCGGAATTGGAAACACCATATATTTT,CASTSGIGNTIYF
NA,19,TRBD2,TRBJ2-7,TRBV5-1,TGCGCCAGCACGGCTAGCGGGGGGGCCACCATATCGAGCTCCTACGAGCAGTACTTC,CASTASGGATISSSYEQYF
few,15,NA,TRBJ1-4,TRBV4-2,TGTGCCAGCAGCCAAGATGAGAGAACTAATGAAAAACTGTTTTTT,CASSQDERTNEKLFF
NA,16,NA,TRBJ2-6,TRBV18,TGTGCCAGCTCATCTTTACAGGCCTCTGGGGCCAACGTCCTGACTTTC,CASSSLQASGANVLTF
NA,13,NA,TRBJ1-1,TRBV14,TGTGCCAGCAGTCCGACAGTTAACACTGAAGCTTTCTTT,CASSPTVNTEAFF
NA,14,NA,TRBJ2-5,TRBV9,TGTGCCAGCAGCGTAGGGGGCGTGGAAGAGACCCAGTACTTC,CASSVGGVEETQYF
NA,14,NA,TRBJ2-5,TRBV5-4,TGTGCCAGCAGCTTGGTGGAGAGGCAAGAGACCCAGTACTTC,CASSLVERQETQYF
NA,14,NA,TRBJ2-7,TRBV6-4,TGTGCCAGCAGTGGAGGCAGGTTTCTCTCCGAGCAGTACTTC,CASSGGRFLSEQYF
NA,15,NA,TRBJ2-5,TRBV7-2,TGTGCCAGCAGCTTGTCTGCGGGCCCACAAGAGACCCAGTACTTC,CASSLSAGPQETQYF
few,15,NA,TRBJ2-2,TRBV7-6,TGTGCCAGCAGCGCTCTACAGGGCTACACCGGGGAGCTGTTTTTT,CASSALQGYTGELFF
few,17,TRBD1,TRBJ2-1,TRBV27,TGTGCCAGCAGATACAAATCCGGGACAGGGCTACAGTATGAGCAGTTCTTC,CASRYKSGTGLQYEQFF
NA,14,NA,TRBJ2-3,TRBV6-5,TGTGCCAGCAGTTACCCCGGTATGACAGATACGCAGTATTTT,CASSYPGMTDTQYF
medium-sized,14,NA,TRBJ1-6,TRBV28,TGTGCCAGCAGTTTGTCCGGGGAGAATTCACCCCTCCACTTT,CASSLSGENSPLHF
NA,15,TRBD1,TRBJ1-3,TRBV7-9,TGTGCCAGCAGCGGACAGGGGGCGACGGGAAACACCATATATTTT,CASSGQGATGNTIYF
NA,14,NA,TRBJ1-3,TRBV2,TGTGCCAGCACCCAGACAGGAACTGGAAACACCATATATTTT,CASTQTGTGNTIYF
NA,14,TRBD2,TRBJ2-1,TRBV11-2,TGTGCCAGCAGCCTCGGACTAGCAGGGAATGAGCAGTTCTTC,CASSLGLAGNEQFF
NA,13,NA,TRBJ1-1,TRBV5-1,TGCGCCAGCAGCTTAGAGGGAGGCACTGAAGCTTTCTTT,CASSLEGGTEAFF
NA,13,NA,TRBJ1-4,TRBV18,TGTGCCAGCTCACGGGACGCATTCGAAAAACTGTTTTTT,CASSRDAFEKLFF
NA,15,NA,TRBJ2-5,TRBV2,TGTGCCAGCAGTGAGGGGGACCTTAGGGGAGAGACCCAGTACTTC,CASSEGDLRGETQYF
NA,16,NA,TRBJ2-2,TRBV7-9,TGTGCCAGCAGTTTCAGGGAAACGGTCGACACCGGGGAGCTGTTTTTT,CASSFRETVDTGELFF
NA,13,NA,TRBJ1-2,TRBV27,TGTGCCAGCAGTTTATCGATGGAACAGCGCTACACCTTC,CASSLSMEQRYTF
NA,14,NA,TRBJ1-1,TRBV18,TGTGCCAGCTCACCACCCACGAGGAACACTGAAGCTTTCTTT,CASSPPTRNTEAFF
NA,14,NA,TRBJ1-5,TRBV5-1,TGCGCCAGCAGCCCCGGGGACACTAATCAGCCCCAGCATTTT,CASSPGDTNQPQHF
NA,15,TRBD2,TRBJ2-3,TRBV4-2,TGTGCCAGCAGCCTGTGGACTAGCGGGGATGATACGCAGTATTTT,CASSLWTSGDDTQYF
NA,12,NA,TRBJ1-6,TRBV6-5,TGTGCCAGCAGTTACGGGGATTCACCCCTCCACTTT,CASSYGDSPLHF
few,11,NA,TRBJ1-2,TRBV29-1,TGCAGCGTGGTTTGGGCGAATGGCTACACCTTC,CSVVWANGYTF
NA,12,TRBD1,TRBJ2-3,TRBV6-6,TGTGCCAGCAGTCAACAGGGGAATACGCAGTATTTT,CASSQQGNTQYF
NA,14,TRBD2,TRBJ2-5,TRBV5-1,TGCGCCAGCAGACCCACTAGCGGGCAAGAGACCCAGTACTTC,CASRPTSGQETQYF
NA,16,TRBD2,TRBJ2-5,TRBV5-4,TGTGCCAGCAGCACGGGCCAGCGGGGGGTAGGAGAGACCCAGTACTTC,CASSTGQRGVGETQYF
NA,15,NA,TRBJ1-5,TRBV28,TGTGCCAGCAGTTTATCCGTTCAAGGGGATCAGCCCCAGCATTTT,CASSLSVQGDQPQHF
few,14,TRBD1,TRBJ1-2,TRBV28,TGTGCCACCCGCCGGACAGGGGCGGGCTATGGCTACACCTTC,CATRRTGAGYGYTF
NA,15,NA,TRBJ1-5,TRBV9,TGTGCCAGCAGCCCCGGAGTTTCGGGCAATCAGCCCCAGCATTTT,CASSPGVSGNQPQHF
NA,11,NA,TRBJ2-5,TRBV20-1,TGCAGTGCCGCGAATGGGGAGACCCAGTACTTC,CSAANGETQYF
NA,15,NA,TRBJ1-1,TRBV7-2,TGTGCCAGCAGCTTAGGGGGCACGGGTAACACTGAAGCTTTCTTT,CASSLGGTGNTEAFF
NA,13,NA,TRBJ1-2,TRBV4-2,TGTGCCAGCAGCCAAGTTACGGACTATGGCTACACCTTC,CASSQVTDYGYTF
once,13,NA,TRBJ1-3,TRBV28,TGTGCCAGCAGTTTAGCAGGGTCCCCGTCCATATATTTT,CASSLAGSPSIYF
NA,11,NA,TRBJ2-7,TRBV5-6,TGTGCCAGCAGCTTGGGCTTCGAGCAGTACTTC,CASSLGFEQYF
NA,13,TRBD1,TRBJ1-2,TRBV18,TGTGCCAGCTCTACGAGACAGGGCGATGGCTACACCTTC,CASSTRQGDGYTF